This entry lists 3 T cell receptor beta chains sequenced from one sample in a study of blood T cell repertoires in COVID-19. Generated by immunoSEQ multiplex PCR, the TCRdb table keeps only in-frame clones and is missing some. The table records under 150,000 clones, 85% to 90% of them present only once. The source material was peripheral blood. Receptor source: a man between 65 and 80 years old with active COVID-19.

V gene TRBV6-6 combines with J gene TRBJ2-7; the match to TRBD2 covers 14 bases. Germline-derived CDR1 and CDR2 are MNHNY and SVGAGI (reference sequence). The length of the CDR3 is 15 residues. Trimming removed 6 bases from V and 2 bases from J; junction bases left unmatched: 3. The CDR3 spells CASRGTSGSAYEQYF. For the CDR3, the DNA is TGTGCCAGCAGAGGGACTAGCGGGAGTGCCTACGAGCAGTACTTC.

The chain carries TRBV28 and TRBJ2-7, with a tentative D call TRBD2 (5 bases). This CDR3 comprises 13 residues. V dropped 8 bases and J dropped 7 bases, with 18 bases sitting between them. Germline values: CDR1 MDHEN, CDR2 SYDVKM. Here the CDR3 reads CASLRTGSREQYF. DNA for the CDR3: TGTGCCAGCCTTCGGACTGGCTCGAGGGAGCAGTACTTC.

The chain combines TRBV12-5 with TRBJ1-2, with 9 bases fitting TRBD1. Trimming removed 6 bases from V and 4 bases from J; junction bases left unmatched: 6. The CDR3 has 14 residues. Germline V gene sequence: CDR1 LGHNT, CDR2 FRNRAP. CDR3 nucleotides: TGTGCTAGTGGATCGGGACAGGGTAGCTATGGCTACACCTTC. Amino acids: CASGSGQGSYGYTF.